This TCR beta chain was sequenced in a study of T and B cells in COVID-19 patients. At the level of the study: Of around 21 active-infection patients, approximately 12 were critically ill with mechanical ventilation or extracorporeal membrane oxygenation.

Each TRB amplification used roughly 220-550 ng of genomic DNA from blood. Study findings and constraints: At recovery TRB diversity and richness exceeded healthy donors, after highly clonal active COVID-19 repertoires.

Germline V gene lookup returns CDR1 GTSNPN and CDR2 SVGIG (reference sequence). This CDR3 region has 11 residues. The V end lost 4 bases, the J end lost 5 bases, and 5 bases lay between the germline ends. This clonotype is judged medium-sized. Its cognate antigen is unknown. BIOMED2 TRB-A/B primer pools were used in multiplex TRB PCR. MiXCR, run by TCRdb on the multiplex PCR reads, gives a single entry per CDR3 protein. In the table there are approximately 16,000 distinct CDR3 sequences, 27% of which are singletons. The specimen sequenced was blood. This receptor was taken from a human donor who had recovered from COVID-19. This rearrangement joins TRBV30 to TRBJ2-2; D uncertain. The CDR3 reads CAWTPTGELFF. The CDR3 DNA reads TGTGCCTGGACCCCAACCGGGGAGCTGTTTTTT.